This T cell receptor (beta chain) appears in the sequencing data of a study of T cell clonality in common variable immunodeficiency. Each donor provided roughly 5 to 8 ml of heparinized whole blood. General study results and limits: TCRbeta clonality was increased in CVID versus healthy controls. Reportedly, TCR beta sequences from common variable immunodeficiency showed fewer deletions and N-nucleotide insertions. Fewer TCRbeta clones were shared among CVID subjects than controls.

Only in-frame clones appear in the TCRdb table, and some are missing; sequencing was by immunoSEQ multiplex PCR. This repertoire holds about 19,000 clones, and none appear only once. Germline V gives CDR1 LNHDA, CDR2 SQIVND (reference sequence). The CDR3 has 15 residues. V was clipped by 5 bases and J by 0 bases; unmatched bases: 4. With regard to this clone: The antigen is unknown. The missing CDR3 end, 3 residues past where the read stops, is filled in from the germline J gene.

The chain carries TRBV19 and TRBJ2-1, with TRBD1 identical over 7 bases. The sequenced sample was peripheral blood mononuclear cells. The receptor was isolated from a human donor with common variable immunodeficiency. This chain's CDR3 is CASSGRDSSYNEQFF. The part of the CDR3 DNA that was read is TGTGCCAGTAGTGGTCGGGACAGCTCCTACAATGAG. Using reference TRBV19 and TRBJ2-1 for the parts outside the CDR3, the full variable domain is DGGITQSPKYLFRKEGQNVTLSCEQNLNHDAMYWYRQDPGQGLRLIYYSQIVNDFQKGDIAEGYSVSREKKESFPLTVTSAQKNPTAFYLCASSGRDSSYNEQFFGPGTRLTVL.